This T cell receptor beta chain was sequenced during a study of T cells in tuberculosis. In the study overall: Sequenced TCRs come from CD1B-GMM tetramer-binding T cells. PBMC were archived before or within 7 days of starting treatment.

Germline V CDR1 and CDR2: SGDLS, YYNGEE. Trimming took 0 bases from V and 2 from J; bases not matched to a gene: 3. The CDR3 consists of 16 residues. TCRdb keeps only in-frame clones here, not all; method: immunoSEQ multiplex PCR. The data contain tens of thousands of clones, roughly 87% of them singletons. Time point indicated: new active TB diagnosis, blood taken before or within 7 days of starting treatment. Active tuberculosis patients were new diagnoses, HIV-seronegative, South African, and aged 18 years or older. The J gene is TRBJ2-2, the V gene TRBV9; 8 nucleotides match TRBD2. This sequence originates from an adult with tuberculosis. The sample here was PBMCs, taken at tuberculosis diagnosis. In DNA form, the CDR3 reads TGTGCCAGCAGCGTAGCGGGACTAGTTAACACCGGGGAGCTGTTTTTT. Translated, it gives CASSVAGLVNTGELFF.